This T cell receptor (beta chain) comes out of a study of cytomegalovirus exposure and HLA in healthy donors. TCRdb keeps only in-frame clones here, not all; method: immunoSEQ multiplex PCR. The repertoire holds fewer than 100,000 clones, about 94% seen once, with around 2.1% in the top ten. Germline loops: CDR1 KGHSH, CDR2 LQKENI. J gave up 4 bases and V 1 base, and 17 bases lay outside the gene matches. CDR3 length: 19 amino acids. The sequencing input was PBMCs. The J gene is TRBJ2-7, the V gene TRBV18; 9 bases are a match to TRBD2. The receptor was derived from a woman aged 18-30 years in good health and CMV-seronegative. CDR3 loop: CASSPLAGGPKEIPYEQYF. CDR3 in DNA: TGTGCCAGCTCACCACTGGCGGGAGGGCCTAAGGAGATTCCTTACGAGCAGTACTTC.